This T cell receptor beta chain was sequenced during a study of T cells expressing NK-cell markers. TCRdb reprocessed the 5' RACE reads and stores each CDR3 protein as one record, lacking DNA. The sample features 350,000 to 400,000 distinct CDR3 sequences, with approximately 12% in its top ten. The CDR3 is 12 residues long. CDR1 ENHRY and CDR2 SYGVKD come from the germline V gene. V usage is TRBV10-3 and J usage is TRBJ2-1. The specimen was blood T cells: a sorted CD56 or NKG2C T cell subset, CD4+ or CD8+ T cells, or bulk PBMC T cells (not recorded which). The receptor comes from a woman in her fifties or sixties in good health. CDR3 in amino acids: CAISELYNEQFF.